This T cell receptor beta chain was identified during a study of Graves' ophthalmopathy and Graves' hyperthyroidism. Study-level findings and limits: In predicting ophthalmopathy progression, the model reached over 55% sensitivity and roughly 75% specificity.

Germline V gives CDR1 SGHRS, CDR2 YFSETQ. V trimming: 5 bases; J trimming: 5 bases; junction bases outside the gene matches: 14. The CDR3 runs to 17 residues. Moderate-to-severe activity, CAS ≥3, NOSPECS ≥4 and duration under 3 months were recorded for donors with ophthalmopathy. This clonotype was found many times. Its antigen is not identified. The study amplified TCR beta CDR3 regions using RNA transcripts. Second-round multiplex PCR followed a first-round RT-PCR using HTBI primers. A single record per CDR3 protein comes from TCRdb applying MiXCR to the multiplex PCR reads. The table records tens of thousands of distinct CDR3 sequences, roughly half of them present only once.

The chain carries TRBV5-1 and TRBJ2-5, with 11 bases matching TRBD1. The TCR comes from an adult woman with Graves' ophthalmopathy. Sequencing used peripheral blood. DNA of the CDR3: TGCGCCAGCAGGAAAGGTACCGCCGGGACAGGGGGTGAGACCCAGTACTTC. Translated: CASRKGTAGTGGETQYF.